This passage covers 24 T cell receptor beta chains from one sample sequenced in a study of T cell clonality in common variable immunodeficiency. Here immunoSEQ multiplex PCR was the method, and the copy in TCRdb shows in-frame clones only, minus some. Singletons are absent from the sample, which has tens of thousands of clones. Sequencing used peripheral blood mononuclear cells. The receptors here all came from a person aged 18-69 years in good health.

This clone was picked up many times. The part of the CDR3 DNA that was read is TGCAGTGCTACCTCTGTTAGCAATCAGCCC. Its translation: CSATSVSNQP. From start to end, the CDR3 is CSATSVSNQPQHF. This sequence joins TRBV20-1 and TRBJ1-5; D is ambiguous. From the germline J gene comes the end of the CDR3, since the read stops 3 residues before it. This CDR3 is built from 13 residues. Looked up from germline, CDR1 is DFQATT and CDR2 is SNEGSKA (reference sequence). Trimming took off 4 bases at V and 0 bases at J, with 7 bases between the two ends.

As regards this clone: The CDR3 end lies 3 residues beyond the end of the read and is filled in from the germline J gene. The V and J genes are TRBV20-1 and TRBJ2-3; 7 bases agree with TRBD1. In germline, CDR1 is DFQATT, CDR2 SNEGSKA (reference sequence). The CDR3 covers 13 residues. CDR3 protein: CSARSTGVETQYF. CDR3 DNA (partial): TGCAGTGCTAGATCAACAGGGGTAGAGACG.

About this clone: The read stops 3 residues short of the end of the CDR3; the missing end is completed from the germline J gene. This chain uses TRBV11-2 with TRBJ1-6; possibly TRBD1 for D (5 bases). V was shortened by 1 base and J by 7 bases, with 8 bases between the two germline ends. Germline loops: CDR1 SGHAT, CDR2 FQNNGV. This CDR3 region has 14 residues. The covered CDR3 bases are TGTGCCAGCAGCTTAGGCCCAGGGAATTCACCC. Its translation is CASSLGPGNSP. The full CDR3 reads CASSLGPGNSPLHF.

This clone was counted many times. The read comes to an end 3 residues before the CDR3 does, leaving the germline J gene to fill in the end. J is TRBJ1-1 and V is TRBV5-4, with D possibly being TRBD1 (5 bases). Germline lookup yields CDR1 SGHNT and CDR2 YYREEE (reference sequence). V shed 7 bases and J shed 3 bases, with 16 bases lying between them. The CDR3 extends over 14 amino acids. The CDR3 loop is CASFLTRGDTEAFF. The DNA read from the CDR3 is TGTGCCAGCTTCCTTACGAGGGGTGACACTGAA.

This clone was observed at least ten times. CDR3: CAWSSSRRRGEAFF. The DNA read from the CDR3 is TGTGCCTGGAGTTCGTCGAGGAGGAGGGGTGAA. The gene calls are TRBV30 and TRBJ1-1, with D possibly matching TRBD1 (5 bases). The read ends 3 residues before the CDR3 terminus; that terminus is restored from the germline J gene. Germline CDR1 reads GTSNPN; CDR2 reads SVGIG (reference sequence). Trimming took off 2 bases at V and 7 bases at J, with 17 bases between the two ends. The CDR3 has 14 amino acids.

At least ten counts were recorded for this clone. The read stops 3 residues short of the end of the CDR3; the missing end is completed from the germline J gene. V gene TRBV5-1 combines with J gene TRBJ2-5; TRBD2 aligns across 8 bases. Looked up from germline, CDR1 is SGHRS and CDR2 is YFSETQ. This CDR3 is built from 17 residues. The V and J ends lost 4 bases and 5 bases, in that order; junction bases with no gene match: 16. The sequenced CDR3 bases are TGCGCCAGCAGCCTGGAGCCGGAGCTAGCGGGTACGGAGACC. Amino acids: CASSLEPELAGTET. The entire CDR3 protein is CASSLEPELAGTETQYF.

This clone has a count of ten or more. The read ends 3 residues shy of where the CDR3 ends; the end is completed using the germline J gene. The chain has TRBV30 and TRBJ1-2; D unclear. Per the germline V gene, CDR1 is GTSNPN and CDR2 is SVGIG (reference sequence). This CDR3 comprises 13 residues. The ends were cut back, 0 bases at V and 5 bases at J, with 10 bases in the middle. The sequenced CDR3 bases are TGTGCCTGGAGTGTAGGTCGGGGTTATGGC. Residues: CAWSVGRGYG. In full, the CDR3 reads CAWSVGRGYGYTF. Supplemented by reference TRBV30 and TRBJ1-2, the full variable domain reads SQTIHQWPATLVQPVGSPLSLECTVEGTSNPNLYWYRQAAGRGLQLLFYSVGIGQISSEVPQNLSASRPQDRQFILSSKKLLLSDSGFYLCAWSVGRGYGYTFGSGTRLTVV.

With regard to this clone: The DNA ends 3 residues before the CDR3 does, and the rest of the CDR3 is filled in from the germline J gene. The J gene is TRBJ2-7, the V gene TRBV6-1, with 9 bases that match TRBD1. Losses at the gene ends were 2 bases for V and 4 bases for J; bases not matched to a gene: 3. This CDR3 is built from 14 residues. The germline V gene encodes CDR1 MNHNS and CDR2 SASEGT. CDR3 DNA (partial): TGTGCCAGCAGTGAACCCGGGACAGGGTACGAG. Its protein is CASSEPGTGYE. The entire CDR3 protein reads CASSEPGTGYEQYF.

This clone was seen many times. The sequence runs out 3 residues before the end of the CDR3; the remainder is reconstructed from the germline J gene. The genes are TRBV5-1 and TRBJ1-6; D gene uncertain. The ends were cut back, 0 bases at V and 10 bases at J, with 14 bases in the middle. The CDR3 has 15 residues. CDR1 SGHRS and CDR2 YFSETQ come from the germline V gene. The sequenced CDR3 bases are TGCGCCAGCAGCTTGGATCCCAGGAAGGAATCACCC. Its translation: CASSLDPRKESP. The full CDR3 sequence reads CASSLDPRKESPLHF.

This clone was detected a few times. The covered CDR3 bases are TGTGCCAGCAGCTCCCAGGGGGCGATGAACGAG. This codes for CASSSQGAMNE. The whole CDR3 sequence reads CASSSQGAMNEQYF. The rearrangement links TRBV5-4 to TRBJ2-7; 8 bases agree with TRBD1. The read finishes 3 residues shy of the CDR3 end, and the germline J gene is used to complete it. The germline gives CDR1 SGHNT, CDR2 YYREEE (reference sequence). V lost 3 bases and J lost 5; bases outside the gene matches: 7. The CDR3 is 14 amino acids.

This clone was recorded many times. The sequence runs out 3 residues before the end of the CDR3; the remainder is reconstructed from the germline J gene. The chain recombines TRBV27 with TRBJ2-1; D uncertain. V lost 3 bases and J 3 bases, leaving 12 bases between the germline ends. This CDR3 contains 15 residues. Germline V gives CDR1 MNHEY, CDR2 SMNVEV (reference sequence). The sequenced part of the CDR3 DNA is TGTGCCAGCAGTTTCGGGTTTCTGGGCTACAATGAG. Protein product: CASSFGFLGYNE. The full CDR3 is CASSFGFLGYNEQFF.

This clone was counted at least ten times. The read comes to an end 3 residues before the CDR3 does, leaving the germline J gene to fill in the end. This same CDR3 is encoded by further DNA sequences in the sample. This sequence joins TRBV19 and TRBJ2-1, with D perhaps matching TRBD1 (5 bases). The CDR3 has 15 residues. The germline V gene encodes CDR1 LNHDA and CDR2 SQIVND (reference sequence). V lost 3 bases, J lost 2 bases, and 11 bases lay in between. CDR3 region: CASSITQAPYNEQFF. The part of the CDR3 DNA that was read is TGTGCCAGTAGTATTACACAGGCCCCCTACAATGAG.

Many counts were recorded for this clone. The CDR3 end lies 3 residues beyond the end of the read and is filled in from the germline J gene. V and J are TRBV6-1 and TRBJ2-5; a weak D match, TRBD2 (6 bases). Trimming left V 2 bases short and J 1 base short, with 8 bases between. The CDR3 is made up of 14 amino acids. Germline V CDR1 and CDR2: MNHNS, SASEGT. The sequenced part of the CDR3 DNA is TGTGCCAGCAGTGAAAACGGGGGCCAAGAGACC. It codes for CASSENGGQET. The CDR3 as a whole reads CASSENGGQETQYF.

CDR3 DNA, as far as it was read: TGTGCCAGCAGTGAAGGGGTAGCGGGAGCTCCCTACGAG. It translates to CASSEGVAGAPYE. The full-length CDR3 reads as CASSEGVAGAPYEQYF. The genes are TRBV6-1 and TRBJ2-7, with 9 bases lining up with TRBD2. Read sequence stops 3 residues before the CDR3 end, and the germline J gene provides the missing end. The CDR3 consists of 16 residues. The J segment lost 2 bases and the V segment lost 1 base, leaving 6 bases of the junction unmatched. Looked up from germline, CDR1 is MNHNS and CDR2 is SASEGT.

This clone was counted many times. The CDR3 extends 3 residues past the end of the read, so its final part is completed from the germline J gene. The rearrangement joins TRBV6-1 to TRBJ2-2, with D perhaps matching TRBD1 (5 bases). Germline V gives CDR1 MNHNS, CDR2 SASEGT. This CDR3 contains 15 residues. Incomplete CDR3 DNA: TGTGCCAGCAGTGAAGCTTCGCAGGGCCCTGAAAAG. Its protein product is CASSEASQGPEK. The entire CDR3 reads CASSEASQGPEKLFF.

About this clone: The read gets to within 3 residues of the CDR3 end, and the germline J gene fills in the rest. V is TRBV18 and J is TRBJ1-2, with 11 positions matching TRBD1. Germline assignment: CDR1 KGHSH and CDR2 LQKENI. The V segment lost 3 bases and the J segment 7 bases; nucleotides outside the gene matches: 4. The CDR3 spans 14 residues. The sequenced CDR3 bases are TGTGCCAGCTCACCGGGACAGGGGGAAGGTGGC. This translates into CASSPGQGEGG. The whole CDR3 protein reads CASSPGQGEGGYTF. The full variable domain, rest sourced from reference TRBV18 and TRBJ1-2, is NAGVMQNPRHLVRRRGQEARLRCSPMKGHSHVYWYRQLPEEGLKFMVYLQKENIIDESGMPKERFSAEFPKEGPSILRIQQVVRGDSAAYFCASSPGQGEGGYTFGSGTRLTVV.

This clone was seen repeatedly, ten times or more. The read gets to within 3 residues of the CDR3 end, and the germline J gene fills in the rest. The V call is TRBV7-6, the J call TRBJ1-1, with D perhaps TRBD1 (5 bases). Trimming removed 7 bases from V and 7 bases from J, with 19 bases in between. Germline V lookup: CDR1 SGHVS, CDR2 FNYEAQ. The CDR3 runs to 14 residues. CDR3 protein: CASTLMGGEIEAFF. The covered CDR3 bases are TGTGCCAGCACGCTAATGGGGGGGGAGATTGAA.

This clone was detected many times. Coverage ceases 3 residues before the CDR3 finishes, and the germline J gene fills in the end. J is TRBJ1-3 and V is TRBV10-3, with D possibly matching TRBD1 (5 bases). This CDR3 contains 14 residues. Per germline, CDR1 ENHRY and CDR2 SYGVKD. The V end lost 4 bases, the J end lost 1 base, and 8 bases lay between the germline ends. CDR3 DNA, as far as it was read: TGTGCCATCAGTGCGGGGGTGTCTGGAAACACC. The encoded protein is CAISAGVSGNT. The CDR3, in full, reads CAISAGVSGNTIYF.

This clone came up many times. The missing CDR3 end, 3 residues past where the read stops, is filled in from the germline J gene. This chain joins TRBV30 and TRBJ1-2; D remains unclear. This CDR3 is 13 amino acids long. The V and J ends lost 0 bases and 0 bases respectively, with 5 bases between them. Germline V gene data show CDR1 as GTSNPN and CDR2 as SVGIG (reference sequence). The CDR3 DNA, read in part, is TGTGCCTGGAGTGTAGAGGCTAACTATGGC. This encodes CAWSVEANYG. The entire CDR3 sequence reads CAWSVEANYGYTF.

This clone was counted ten times or more. The read falls 3 residues short of the CDR3 end, and the missing part is taken from the germline J gene. The chain employs TRBV30 and TRBJ2-3; TRBD1 aligns across 7 bases. Trimming took 1 base from V and 4 from J; bases not matched to a gene: 20. CDR1 GTSNPN and CDR2 SVGIG come from the germline V gene (reference sequence). The length of the CDR3 is 19 residues. The DNA read from the CDR3 is TGTGCCTGGAGTGCCTTCTGGACAGGCCAGGGTAGGCCCGCAGATACG. It yields the protein CAWSAFWTGQGRPADT. The CDR3, in full, reads CAWSAFWTGQGRPADTQYF.

This clone was recorded many times. The same CDR3 can be traced to other DNA sequences in this sample. CDR3 bases read: TGTGCCAGCAGCTTGGGACAGGGGAGCGAGACA. Translating gives CASSLGQGSET. The entire CDR3 protein is CASSLGQGSETAFF. J is TRBJ1-1 and V is TRBV5-4; 8 bases agree with TRBD1. The read halts 3 residues ahead of the CDR3 end, with the missing end drawn from the germline J gene. Germline CDR1 and CDR2: SGHNT and YYREEE (reference sequence). The CDR3 contains 14 residues. Full variable domain (remainder filled in from reference TRBV5-4 and TRBJ1-1): ETGVTQSPTHLIKTRGQQVTLRCSSQSGHNTVSWYQQALGQGPQFIFQYYREEENGRGNFPPRFSGLQFPNYSSELNVNALELDDSALYLCASSLGQGSETAFFGQGTRLTVV.

This clone was seen ten or more times. CDR3 loop: CASTNSGPNTGELFF. The CDR3 bases that were read are TGCGCCAGCACTAACAGCGGGCCGAACACCGGGGAG. The chain joins TRBV5-1 to TRBJ2-2, with D perhaps TRBD2 (6 bases). The CDR3 end is not reached by the read, which stops 3 residues before it; the germline J gene fills it in. Germline V lookup: CDR1 SGHRS, CDR2 YFSETQ. This CDR3 is 15 amino acids long. Between the trimmed V and J ends, which lost 6 bases and 0 bases, there was a span of 12 bases.

This clone was seen at least ten times. Read sequence stops 3 residues before the CDR3 end, and the germline J gene provides the missing end. J is TRBJ2-2 and V is TRBV20-1, with D perhaps matching TRBD1 (6 bases). The V gene's germline CDR1 is DFQATT and CDR2 SNEGSKA (reference sequence). Trimming removed 6 bases at V and 1 base at J, with 18 bases between. This CDR3 spans 16 amino acids. CDR3 bases read: TGCAGTGCACCCGACAGGTCCTGGGAGAACACCGGGGAG. Translated: CSAPDRSWENTGE. In full, the CDR3 reads CSAPDRSWENTGELFF.

This clone was recorded at least ten times. The CDR3 is cut off 3 residues early in the read; its end comes from the germline J gene. V gene TRBV6-1 combines with J gene TRBJ2-4; unclear D gene. Trimming stripped 2 bases from V and 0 bases from J, with 8 bases between. This CDR3 spans 15 amino acids. From germline, CDR1 is MNHNS and CDR2 SASEGT. Incomplete CDR3 DNA: TGTGCCAGCAGTGAATATTGGCTAGCCAAAAACATT. Its protein is CASSEYWLAKNI. The full CDR3 sequence reads CASSEYWLAKNIQYF.